These 8 T cell receptor beta chains share one sample of origin, sequenced in a study of post-analysis software for immune sequencing data (dated by TCRdb to the mid-2010s). Study-wide conclusions, independent of this receptor: Significantly higher frequencies in patients than in controls were found for roughly 5 TRBV segments, including TRBV5-6, TRBV5-1 and TRBV20-1.

Antigen specificity for these receptors is unknown. To prepare the library, PCR was applied. Sequencing took place on an Illumina HiSeq 2500. Unique molecular identifiers were incorporated into TCR beta cDNA libraries to reduce PCR and sequencing biases. TCRdb applied fastp at Q25 and MiXCR to the public reads, then kept only in-frame beta chains. Records with the same CDR3 protein are collapsed into one entry carrying the most frequent genes and DNA. Across this sample there are 170,000 or so distinct CDR3 sequences, with roughly 30% seen only once. The top ten clones comprise more than 1.3% of the sample. The sequenced material came from blood. These receptors were taken from a girl aged 5-17 years with multiple sclerosis.

This clonotype has only a few counts. The chain employs TRBV5-1 and TRBJ2-2; D perhaps matches TRBD2 (7 bases). CDR3 length equals 15 residues. Germline V gives CDR1 SGHRS, CDR2 YFSETQ. V gave up 3 bases and J gave up 4 bases, with 13 bases separating them. The CDR3 loop reads CASSSGGAATGELFF. The DNA for the CDR3 is TGCGCCAGCAGCTCGGGGGGCGCGGCCACCGGGGAGCTGTTTTTT.

Many counts were recorded for this clonotype. The rearrangement uses TRBV20-1 and TRBJ2-1, with unresolved D. V lost 6 bases and J 0 bases, leaving 12 bases between the germline ends. This CDR3 spans 14 amino acids. The germline V gene has CDR1 DFQATT and CDR2 SNEGSKA (reference sequence). CDR3 coding DNA: TGCAGTGCCCCGAAGGGTTTCTCCTACAATGAGCAGTTCTTC. Protein: CSAPKGFSYNEQFF.

The sample holds one count of this clonotype. A single base separates this from a much larger clone, so it may be a read error. The chain joins TRBV7-2 to TRBJ2-4; 8 nucleotides align to TRBD1. This CDR3 has 15 amino acids. CDR1 and CDR2 (germline): SGHTA, FQGNSA. The CDR3 DNA reads as TGTGTCAGCAGCTTCCGGGACAGGACTGATGGGTGGCAGTACTTC. Amino acids: CVSSFRDRTDGWQYF.

The chain couples TRBV10-3 to TRBJ1-4; D ambiguous. V was shortened by 7 bases and J by 8 bases, with 14 bases between the two germline ends. Germline CDR1 and CDR2: ENHRY and SYGVKD. This CDR3 has 13 residues. The CDR3 DNA sequence: TGTGCCATCACCCCTGGACTTGAGGAAAAACTGTTTTTT. This sequence encodes CAITPGLEEKLFF.

As concerns this clonotype: This could be a read error, since a much larger clone is one nucleotide away. V and J are TRBV6-5 and TRBJ1-1; no definite D call. V was shortened by 6 bases and J by 5 bases, with 13 bases between the two germline ends. This CDR3 has 13 residues. Germline V lookup: CDR1 MNHEY, CDR2 SVGAGI. CDR3 in amino acids: CASRRWLRTEAFF. The CDR3, as DNA: TGTGCCAGCAGAAGGTGGTTACGGACTGAAGCTTTCTTT.

Comment on this clonotype: This sequence may be a read error, since a much larger clone differs from it by one base. The chain links TRBV7-2 to TRBJ2-1; 7 positions match TRBD2. The germline CDR1 and CDR2 sequences are SGHTA and FQGNSA. There are 15 residues in the CDR3. As DNA, the CDR3 is TGTGCCAGCAGCCCCGGCGGGAGCGCCTACAATGAGCTGTTCTTC. This sequence encodes CASSPGGSAYNELFF.

In this sample, this clonotype turned up many times. The chain carries TRBV11-2 and TRBJ2-7, with no clear D. Germline assignment: CDR1 SGHAT and CDR2 FQNNGV. The CDR3 length is 15 residues. Trimming removed 6 bases at V and 6 bases at J, with 21 bases between. The CDR3 sequence: CASRTTVAAPGEQYF. Written as DNA, the CDR3 is TGTGCCAGCAGAACGACGGTAGCTGCTCCTGGCGAGCAGTACTTC.

A note on this clonotype: One end of the junction varies from germline; a read error may be responsible. The chain combines TRBV27 with TRBJ2-5, with TRBD1 matching over 8 bases. The CDR3 has 14 residues. Germline V lookup: CDR1 MNHEY, CDR2 SMNVEV (reference sequence). This chain's CDR3 is CTSSPGQGSETQYF. As DNA, the CDR3 is TGTACCAGCAGTCCCGGACAGGGAAGCGAGACCCAGTACTTC.